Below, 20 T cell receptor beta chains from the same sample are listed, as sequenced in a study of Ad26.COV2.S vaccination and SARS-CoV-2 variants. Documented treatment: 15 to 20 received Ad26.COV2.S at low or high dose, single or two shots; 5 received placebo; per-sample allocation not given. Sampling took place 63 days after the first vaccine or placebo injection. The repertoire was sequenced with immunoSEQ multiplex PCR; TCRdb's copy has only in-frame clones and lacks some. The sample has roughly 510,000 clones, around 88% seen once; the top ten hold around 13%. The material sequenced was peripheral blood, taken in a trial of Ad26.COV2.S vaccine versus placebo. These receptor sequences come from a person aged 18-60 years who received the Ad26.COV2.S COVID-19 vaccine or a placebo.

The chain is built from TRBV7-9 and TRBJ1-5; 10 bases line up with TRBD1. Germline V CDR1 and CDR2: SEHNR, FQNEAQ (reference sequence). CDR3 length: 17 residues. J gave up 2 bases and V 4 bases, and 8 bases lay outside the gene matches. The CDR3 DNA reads TGTGCCAGCAGCTCCGGGACAGGGGATTCGGGCAATCAGCCCCAGCATTTT. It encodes CASSSGTGDSGNQPQHF.

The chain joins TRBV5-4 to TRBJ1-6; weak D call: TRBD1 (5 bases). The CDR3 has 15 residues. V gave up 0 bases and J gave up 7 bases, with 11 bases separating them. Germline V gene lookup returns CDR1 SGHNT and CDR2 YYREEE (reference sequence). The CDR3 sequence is CASSLEVGVNSPLHF. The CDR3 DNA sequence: TGTGCCAGCAGCTTGGAGGTAGGGGTAAATTCACCCCTCCACTTT.

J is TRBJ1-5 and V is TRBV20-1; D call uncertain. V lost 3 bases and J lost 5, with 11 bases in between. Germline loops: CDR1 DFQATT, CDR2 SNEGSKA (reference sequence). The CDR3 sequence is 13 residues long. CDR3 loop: CSASSGRYQPQHF. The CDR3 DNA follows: TGCAGTGCTAGTTCCGGGAGATATCAGCCCCAGCATTTT.

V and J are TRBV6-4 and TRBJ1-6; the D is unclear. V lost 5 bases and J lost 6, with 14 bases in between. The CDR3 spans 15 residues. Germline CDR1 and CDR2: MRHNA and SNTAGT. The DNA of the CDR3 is TGTGCCAGCAGTCTCTCTGAAGGATTTAATTCACCCCTCCACTTT. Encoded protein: CASSLSEGFNSPLHF.

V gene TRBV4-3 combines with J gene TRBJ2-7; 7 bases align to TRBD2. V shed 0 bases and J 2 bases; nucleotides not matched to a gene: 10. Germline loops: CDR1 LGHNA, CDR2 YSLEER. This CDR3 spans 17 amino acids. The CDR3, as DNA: TGCGCCAGCAGCCAAGAGGGTTTCCAGCGGGGAACCTACGAGCAGTACTTC. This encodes CASSQEGFQRGTYEQYF.

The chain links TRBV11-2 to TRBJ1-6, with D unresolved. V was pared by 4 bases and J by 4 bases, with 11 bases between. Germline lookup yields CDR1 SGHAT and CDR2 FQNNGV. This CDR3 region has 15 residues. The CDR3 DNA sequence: TGTGCCAGCAGCTCGACGACGGGTTATAATTCACCCCTCCACTTT. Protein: CASSSTTGYNSPLHF.

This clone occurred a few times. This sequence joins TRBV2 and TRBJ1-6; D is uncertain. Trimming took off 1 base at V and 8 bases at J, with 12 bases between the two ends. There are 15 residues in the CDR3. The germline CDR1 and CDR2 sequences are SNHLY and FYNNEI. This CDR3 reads CASSEGAGSYSPLHF. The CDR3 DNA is TGTGCCAGCAGTGAAGGGGCTGGCAGTTATTCACCCCTCCACTTT.

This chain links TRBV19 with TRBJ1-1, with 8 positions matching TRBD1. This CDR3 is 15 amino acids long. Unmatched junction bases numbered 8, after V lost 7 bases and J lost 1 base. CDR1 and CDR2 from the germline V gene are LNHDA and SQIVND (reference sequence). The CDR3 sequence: CASTRTGTGNTEAFF. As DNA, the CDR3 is TGTGCCAGTACCAGAACCGGGACAGGGAACACTGAAGCTTTCTTT.

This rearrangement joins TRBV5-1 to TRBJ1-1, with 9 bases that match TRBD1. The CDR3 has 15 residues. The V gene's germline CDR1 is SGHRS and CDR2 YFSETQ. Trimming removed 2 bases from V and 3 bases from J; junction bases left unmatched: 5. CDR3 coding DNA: TGCGCCAGCAGCTTACAGGGGGCGTCGGACACTGAAGCTTTCTTT. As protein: CASSLQGASDTEAFF.

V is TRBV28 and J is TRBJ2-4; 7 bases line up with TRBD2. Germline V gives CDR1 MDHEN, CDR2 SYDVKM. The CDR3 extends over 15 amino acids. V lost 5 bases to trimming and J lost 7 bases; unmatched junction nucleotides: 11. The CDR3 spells CASSLPGGGMNIQYF. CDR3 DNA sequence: TGTGCCAGCAGTCTGCCTGGCGGGGGTATGAACATTCAGTACTTC.

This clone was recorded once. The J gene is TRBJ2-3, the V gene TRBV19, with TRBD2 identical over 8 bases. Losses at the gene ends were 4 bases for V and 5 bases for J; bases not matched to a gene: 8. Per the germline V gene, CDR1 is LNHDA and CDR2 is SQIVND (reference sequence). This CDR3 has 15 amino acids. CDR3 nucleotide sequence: TGTGCCAGTAGTACCCGAGCGGGAGAGAAAGATACGCAGTATTTT. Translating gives CASSTRAGEKDTQYF.

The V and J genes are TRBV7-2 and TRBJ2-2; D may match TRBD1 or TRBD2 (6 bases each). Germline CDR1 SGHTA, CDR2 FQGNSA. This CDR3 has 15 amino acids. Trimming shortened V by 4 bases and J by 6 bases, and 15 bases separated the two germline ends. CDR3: CASSSLTRGSGELFF. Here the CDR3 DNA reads TGTGCCAGCAGCTCCCTGACTAGGGGGTCCGGGGAGCTGTTTTTT.

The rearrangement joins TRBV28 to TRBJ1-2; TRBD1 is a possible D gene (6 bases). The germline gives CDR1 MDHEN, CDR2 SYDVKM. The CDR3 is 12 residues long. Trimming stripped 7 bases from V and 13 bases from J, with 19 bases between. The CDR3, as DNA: TGTGCCAGCAAGGGGGGAGGCCCGACTATCACCTTC. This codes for CASKGGGPTITF.

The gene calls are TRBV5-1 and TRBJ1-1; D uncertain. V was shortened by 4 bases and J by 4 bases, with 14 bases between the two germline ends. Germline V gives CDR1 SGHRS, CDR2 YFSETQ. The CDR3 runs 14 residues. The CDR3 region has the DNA TGCGCCAGCAGCCCGGTAGGGTCGAGCACTGAAGCTTTCTTT. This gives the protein CASSPVGSSTEAFF.

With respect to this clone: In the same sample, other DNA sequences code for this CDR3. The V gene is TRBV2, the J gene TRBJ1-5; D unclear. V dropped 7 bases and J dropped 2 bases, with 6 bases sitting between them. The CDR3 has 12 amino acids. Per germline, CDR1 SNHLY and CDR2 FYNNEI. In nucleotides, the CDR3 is TGTGCCAGCACCCTGGGCAATCAGCCCCAGCATTTT. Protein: CASTLGNQPQHF.

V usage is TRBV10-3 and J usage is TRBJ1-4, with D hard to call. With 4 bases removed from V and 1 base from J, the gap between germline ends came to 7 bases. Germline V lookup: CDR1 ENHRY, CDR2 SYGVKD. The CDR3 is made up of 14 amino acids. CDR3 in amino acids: CAISAAGTNEKLFF. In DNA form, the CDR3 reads TGTGCCATCAGTGCTGCTGGAACTAATGAAAAACTGTTTTTT.

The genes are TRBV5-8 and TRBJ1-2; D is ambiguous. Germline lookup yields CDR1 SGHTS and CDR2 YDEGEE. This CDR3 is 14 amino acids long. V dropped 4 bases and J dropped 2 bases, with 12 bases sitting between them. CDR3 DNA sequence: TGTGCCAGCAGCCCCCGTCGGCAGAACTATGGCTACACCTTC. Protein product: CASSPRRQNYGYTF. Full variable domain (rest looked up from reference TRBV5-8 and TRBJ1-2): EAGVTQSPTHLIKTRGQQATLRCSPISGHTSVYWYQQALGLGLQFLLWYDEGEERNRGNFPPRFSGRQFPNYSSELNVNALELEDSALYLCASSPRRQNYGYTFGSGTRLTVV.

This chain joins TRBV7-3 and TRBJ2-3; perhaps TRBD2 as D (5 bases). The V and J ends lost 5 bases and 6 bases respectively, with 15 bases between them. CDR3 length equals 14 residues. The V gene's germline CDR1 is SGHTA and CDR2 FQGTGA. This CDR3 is CASSPWAGGDTQYF. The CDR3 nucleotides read TGTGCCAGCAGCCCCTGGGCTGGCGGGGATACGCAGTATTTT.

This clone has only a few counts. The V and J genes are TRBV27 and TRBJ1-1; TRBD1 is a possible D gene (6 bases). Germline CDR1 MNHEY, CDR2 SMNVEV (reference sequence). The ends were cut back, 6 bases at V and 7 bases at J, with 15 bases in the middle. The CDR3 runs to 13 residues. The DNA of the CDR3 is TGTGCCAGCAGGCAGACAGGAAATATTGAAGCTTTCTTT. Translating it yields CASRQTGNIEAFF.

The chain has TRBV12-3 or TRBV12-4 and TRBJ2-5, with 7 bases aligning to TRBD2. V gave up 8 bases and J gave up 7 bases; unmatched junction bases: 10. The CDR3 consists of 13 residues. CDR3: CASGGGAVGTQYF. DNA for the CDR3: TGTGCCAGCGGGGGGGGAGCCGTCGGGACCCAGTACTTC.